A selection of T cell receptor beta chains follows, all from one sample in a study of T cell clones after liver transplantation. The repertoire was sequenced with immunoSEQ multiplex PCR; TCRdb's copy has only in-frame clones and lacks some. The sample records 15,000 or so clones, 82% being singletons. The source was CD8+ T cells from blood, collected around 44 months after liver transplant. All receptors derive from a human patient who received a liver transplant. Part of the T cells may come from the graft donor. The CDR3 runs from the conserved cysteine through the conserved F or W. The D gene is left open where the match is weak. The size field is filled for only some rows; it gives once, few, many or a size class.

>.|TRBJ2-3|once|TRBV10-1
CASSHDRTDTQYF
TGCGCCAGCAGCCACGACAGGACAGATACGCAGTATTTT
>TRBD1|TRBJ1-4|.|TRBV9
CASSPWDRDNEKLFF
TGTGCCAGCAGCCCATGGGACAGGGATAATGAAAAACTGTTTTTT
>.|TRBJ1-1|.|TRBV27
CASSLSAGKNTEAFF
TGTGCCAGCAGTTTATCGGCGGGGAAGAACACTGAAGCTTTCTTT
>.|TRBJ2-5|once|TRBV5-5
CASTLPGGETQYF
TGTGCCAGCACCCTCCCGGGTGGAGAGACCCAGTACTTC
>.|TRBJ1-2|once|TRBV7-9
CASSLGVGQNYGYTF
TGTGCCAGCAGCTTAGGTGTAGGTCAGAACTATGGCTACACCTTC
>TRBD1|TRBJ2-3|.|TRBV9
CASSVVGGAESDTQYF
TGTGCCAGCAGCGTAGTAGGGGGCGCGGAGTCAGATACGCAGTATTTT
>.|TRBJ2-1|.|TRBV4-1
CASSQVRVDHEQFF
TGCGCCAGCAGCCAGGTGCGGGTGGATCATGAGCAGTTCTTC
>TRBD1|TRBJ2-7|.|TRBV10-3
CAISDVQGAFEQYF
TGTGCCATCAGTGATGTCCAGGGGGCATTCGAGCAGTACTTC
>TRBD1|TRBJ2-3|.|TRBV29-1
CSVEDYRGPGTDTQYF
TGCAGCGTTGAGGATTACAGGGGGCCAGGGACAGATACGCAGTATTTT
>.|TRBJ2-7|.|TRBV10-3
CAISEPNDTYYEQYF
TGTGCCATCAGTGAGCCTAATGACACTTATTACGAGCAGTACTTC
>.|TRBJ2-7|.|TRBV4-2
CASSQVRTAYEQYF
TGTGCCAGCAGCCAAGTTCGTACCGCCTACGAGCAGTACTTC
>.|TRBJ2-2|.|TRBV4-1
CASSPRGGTNTGELFF
TGCGCCAGCAGCCCCCGCGGCGGGACGAACACCGGGGAGCTGTTTTTT
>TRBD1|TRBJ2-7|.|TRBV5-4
CASSTGTGLGIYEQYF
TGTGCCAGCAGCACCGGGACAGGGCTTGGTATCTACGAGCAGTACTTC
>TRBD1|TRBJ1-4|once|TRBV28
CASRPRTGLNEKLFF
TGTGCCAGCAGACCCCGGACAGGACTTAATGAAAAACTGTTTTTT
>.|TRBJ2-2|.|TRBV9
CASSVGSGLNTGELFF
TGTGCCAGCAGCGTAGGAAGCGGTCTGAACACCGGGGAGCTGTTTTTT
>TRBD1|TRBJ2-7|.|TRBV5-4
CASSQGQGASYEQYF
TGTGCCAGCAGCCAAGGACAGGGGGCCTCCTACGAGCAGTACTTC
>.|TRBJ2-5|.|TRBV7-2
CASSFWGGETQYF
TGTGCCAGCAGCTTCTGGGGGGGCGAGACCCAGTACTTC
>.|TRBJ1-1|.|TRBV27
CASRKALGTEAFF
TGTGCCAGCAGGAAGGCCCTGGGCACTGAAGCTTTCTTT
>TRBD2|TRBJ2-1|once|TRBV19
CASSVLAGGNYNEQFF
TGTGCCAGTAGTGTTCTAGCGGGAGGGAACTACAATGAGCAGTTCTTC
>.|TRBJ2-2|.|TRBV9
CASSAWTAGGELFF
TGTGCCAGCAGCGCCTGGACAGCAGGAGGGGAGCTGTTTTTT
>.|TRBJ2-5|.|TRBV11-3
CASSPREGGGETQYF
TGTGCCAGCAGCCCCCGCGAGGGGGGGGGAGAGACCCAGTACTTC
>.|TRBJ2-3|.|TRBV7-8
CASSSWSSSADTQYF
TGTGCCAGCAGCTCCTGGTCGAGTAGCGCAGATACGCAGTATTTT
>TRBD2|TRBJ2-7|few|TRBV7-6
CASSSSGTSGYEQYF
TGTGCCAGCAGCTCCTCCGGGACTAGCGGCTACGAGCAGTACTTC
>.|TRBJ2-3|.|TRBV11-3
CASSLDRRGTQYF
TGTGCCAGCAGCTTAGATAGGCGGGGTACGCAGTATTTT
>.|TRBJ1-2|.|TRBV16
CASSQSPDSSNYGYTF
TGTGCCAGCAGCCAATCCCCCGACAGCTCTAACTATGGCTACACCTTC
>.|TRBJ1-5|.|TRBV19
CASRYRDGDQPQHF
TGTGCCAGTAGATACAGGGACGGCGATCAGCCCCAGCATTTT
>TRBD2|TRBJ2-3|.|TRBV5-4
CASSQDIAGGLLSDTQYF
TGCGCCAGCAGCCAAGATATAGCGGGGGGGCTTTTATCAGATACGCAGTATTTT
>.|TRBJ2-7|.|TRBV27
CASSLVPSATYEQYF
TGTGCCAGCAGTTTAGTGCCTAGCGCTACCTACGAGCAGTACTTC
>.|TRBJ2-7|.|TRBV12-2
CASRLVGRDTFLSYEQYF
TGTGCAAGTCGCTTAGTGGGTAGGGACACTTTCTTGTCCTACGAGCAGTACTTC
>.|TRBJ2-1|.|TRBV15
CATSGPPLDYEQFF
TGTGCCACCAGCGGACCCCCCCTAGATTATGAGCAGTTCTTC
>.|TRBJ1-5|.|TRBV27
CASSLTGIWQPQHF
TGTGCCAGCAGTTTAACGGGGATCTGGCAGCCCCAGCATTTT
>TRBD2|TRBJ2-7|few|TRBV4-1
CASSPRTSGSYEQYF
TGCGCCAGCAGCCCTAGGACTAGCGGGAGCTACGAGCAGTACTTC